This TCR beta chain was obtained from a study of blood T cell repertoires in COVID-19. In the authors' methods: Reference gene primer amplification in the assay estimated nucleated cell counts. TCRdb keeps only in-frame clones here, not all; method: immunoSEQ multiplex PCR. The D gene and trimming were derived from the DNA, and the V and J assignments and clone size from that table. The sample includes about 140,000 clones, approximately 88% of them seen just once. Trimming removed 4 bases at V and 0 bases at J, with 15 bases between. The V gene's germline CDR1 is MGHDK and CDR2 SYGVNS. The CDR3 is 17 amino acids.

The receptor comes from a woman in her 50s with acute or convalescent COVID-19. This chain joins TRBV25-1 and TRBJ1-4; D unresolved. Sequencing input: peripheral blood. In DNA form, the CDR3 reads TGTGCCAGCAGTGCCCGGGGAAATGCCGCAACTAATGAAAAACTGTTTTTT. It yields the protein CASSARGNAATNEKLFF.